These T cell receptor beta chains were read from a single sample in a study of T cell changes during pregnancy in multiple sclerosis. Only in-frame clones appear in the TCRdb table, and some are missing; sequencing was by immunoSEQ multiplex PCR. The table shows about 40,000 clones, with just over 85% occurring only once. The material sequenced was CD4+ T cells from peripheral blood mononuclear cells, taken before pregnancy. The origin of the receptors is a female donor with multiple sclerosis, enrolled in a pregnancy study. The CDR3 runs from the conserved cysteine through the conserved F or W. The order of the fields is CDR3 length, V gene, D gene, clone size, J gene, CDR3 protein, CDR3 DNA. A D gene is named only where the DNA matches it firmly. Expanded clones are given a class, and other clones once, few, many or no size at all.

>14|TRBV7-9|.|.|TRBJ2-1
CASSLGGGREEQFF
TGTGCCAGCAGCTTAGGGGGGGGGCGGGAAGAGCAGTTCTTC
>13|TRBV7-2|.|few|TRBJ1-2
CASSRYNRVGYTF
TGTGCCAGCAGTCGATATAACAGGGTTGGCTACACCTTC
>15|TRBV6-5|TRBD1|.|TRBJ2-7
CASSYSRTGFYEQYF
TGTGCCAGCAGTTACTCGAGGACAGGGTTCTACGAGCAGTACTTC
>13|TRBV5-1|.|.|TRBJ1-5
CASSRDNNQPQHF
TGCGCCAGCAGCCGGGACAACAATCAGCCCCAGCATTTT
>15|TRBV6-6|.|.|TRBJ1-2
CASTLSTGTNYGYTF
TGTGCCAGCACCCTATCAACAGGGACTAACTATGGCTACACCTTC
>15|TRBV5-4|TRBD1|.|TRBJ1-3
CASSPGTVTGNTIYF
TGTGCCAGCAGCCCGGGGACAGTTACTGGAAACACCATATATTTT
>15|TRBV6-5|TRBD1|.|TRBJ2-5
CASSYSGQVVKTQYF
TGTGCCAGCAGTTACTCAGGACAGGTCGTAAAGACCCAGTACTTC
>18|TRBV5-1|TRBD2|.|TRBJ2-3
CASSTGTSGRAGSDTQYF
TGCGCCAGCAGCACCGGGACTAGCGGGAGGGCAGGTTCAGATACGCAGTATTTT
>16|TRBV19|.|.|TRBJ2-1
CASSIVYDYQYNEQFF
TGTGCCAGTAGTATAGTTTATGACTACCAGTACAATGAGCAGTTCTTC
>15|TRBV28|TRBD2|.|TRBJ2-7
CASSLYVGGVYEQYF
TGTGCCAGCAGTTTATACGTGGGAGGGGTCTACGAGCAGTACTTC
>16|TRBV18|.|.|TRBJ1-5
CASSPPSGIDNQPQHF
TGTGCCAGCTCACCACCATCGGGGATCGACAATCAGCCCCAGCATTTT
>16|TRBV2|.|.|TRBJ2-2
CASSERLSSFLGELFF
TGTGCCAGCAGTGAACGCCTCTCGAGCTTTCTCGGGGAGCTGTTTTTT
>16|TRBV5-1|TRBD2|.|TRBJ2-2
CASTQLAGGNTGELFF
TGCGCCAGCACCCAACTAGCGGGAGGGAACACCGGGGAGCTGTTTTTT
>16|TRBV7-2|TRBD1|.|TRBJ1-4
CASSLGVTGVSEKLFF
TGTGCCAGCAGCTTAGGCGTTACAGGGGTTAGCGAAAAACTGTTTTTT
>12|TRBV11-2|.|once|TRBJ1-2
CASSSVTYGYTF
TGTGCCAGCAGCTCAGTTACCTATGGCTACACCTTC
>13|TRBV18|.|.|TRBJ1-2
CASSLEGDYGYTF
TGTGCCAGCTCCCTAGAAGGGGATTATGGCTACACCTTC
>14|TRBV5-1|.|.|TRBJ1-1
CASSNGAMETEAFF
TGCGCCAGCAGCAATGGGGCAATGGAGACTGAAGCTTTCTTT